This T cell receptor (beta chain) was recovered during a study of T-cell reconstitution after alpha-beta-depleted transplantation in children. Points from the study as a whole: Day-60 TCRbeta diversity that was high in some patients was derived from surviving recipient T cells and thymic progenitors. One year after transplant, T-cell counts and diversity came mostly from newly produced T cells. It was reported that alpha-beta T cells came from several hundred expanded graft clones (about two months after transplant).

Germline V gene data show CDR1 as DFQATT and CDR2 as SNEGSKA (reference sequence). The length of the CDR3 is 13 residues. The trim removed 3 bases at V and 5 bases at J, leaving 5 bases unmatched. A note on this clonotype: The antigen is not known.

Preparation of the TCRbeta library involved a method that used unique molecular identifiers. One entry per CDR3 protein results from TCRdb running MiXCR on the PCR reads. The data show a few hundred thousand distinct CDR3 sequences, with under 30% seen just once and 2% to 3% held by the top ten. J is TRBJ2-5 and V is TRBV20-1, with 8 bases that match TRBD1. The source of this sequence is a girl under 10 years old with Fanconi anemia, due to receive a stem cell transplant. The sequences come from PBMCs, collected before TCRalphabeta/CD19-depleted stem cell transplant. The DNA for the CDR3 is TGCAGTGCTAGGTACAGGGGGAAGGAGACCCAGTACTTC. Protein product: CSARYRGKETQYF.